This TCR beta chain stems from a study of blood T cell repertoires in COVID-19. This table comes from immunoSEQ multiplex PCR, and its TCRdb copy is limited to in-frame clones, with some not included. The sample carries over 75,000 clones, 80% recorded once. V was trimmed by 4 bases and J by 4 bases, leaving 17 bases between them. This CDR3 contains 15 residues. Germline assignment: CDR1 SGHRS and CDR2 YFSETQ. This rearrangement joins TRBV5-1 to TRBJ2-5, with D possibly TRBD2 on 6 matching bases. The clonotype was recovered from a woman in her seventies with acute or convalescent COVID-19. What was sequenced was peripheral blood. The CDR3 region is CASSPLGLPLETQYF. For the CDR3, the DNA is TGCGCCAGCAGCCCCCTGGGACTCCCGCTAGAGACCCAGTACTTC.